Each of the 21 T cell receptor beta chains below was sequenced from the same sample in a study of spatial heterogeneity in lung cancer. As for time point: blood at routine non-recurrence follow-up after resection. TCRdb itself ran the 5' RACE reads through MiXCR, one entry per CDR3 protein. The sample consists of about 70,000 distinct CDR3 sequences, roughly 8.9% of them appearing once. The material was PBMCs, obtained at follow-up. The receptors were sampled from a female donor with early-stage non-small cell lung cancer.

Of note for this clonotype: With a much larger clone just one base away, this may be a read error. V is TRBV6-1 and J is TRBJ2-1; 10 positions agree with TRBD2. This CDR3 has 16 amino acids. Looked up from germline, CDR1 is MNHNS and CDR2 is SASEGT. In DNA, the CDR3 is TGTGCCAGCAGTGAAGTGTCCGGGACTAGCGTCAATGAGCAGATCTTC. This gives the protein CASSEVSGTSVNEQIF.

This clonotype was observed many times. The chain links TRBV7-9 to TRBJ1-6; TRBD1 agrees at 10 bases. Germline values: CDR1 SEHNR, CDR2 FQNEAQ (reference sequence). This CDR3 has 15 amino acids. V gave up 5 bases and J gave up 10 bases; unmatched junction bases: 8. The CDR3, as DNA: TGTGCCAGCAGCCCGACAGGGGGCGAAAGATCACCCCTCCACTTT. Translated: CASSPTGGERSPLHF.

This clonotype was seen more than once but under ten times. The rearrangement links TRBV3-1 to TRBJ2-5; weak D call: TRBD2 (5 bases). In germline, CDR1 is LGHDT, CDR2 YNNKEL (reference sequence). Trimming stripped 0 bases from V and 5 bases from J, with 10 bases between. This CDR3 has 14 amino acids. The CDR3 DNA reads TGTGCCAGCAGCCAAGACTCTTCGGGGGAGACCCAGTACTTC. Residues: CASSQDSSGETQYF.

This clonotype has ten or more counts. The V gene is TRBV10-1, the J gene TRBJ2-5; D is perhaps TRBD1 (6 bases). Deletions cut 3 bases from V and 7 bases from J, with 15 bases between. The CDR3 has 14 residues. Germline CDR1 reads WNHNN; CDR2 reads SYGVQD (reference sequence). Written as DNA, the CDR3 is TGCGCCAGCAGTGATGTGGGGGCCCACGGGACCCAGTACTTC. This translates into CASSDVGAHGTQYF.

This clonotype has a count of ten or more. The rearrangement uses TRBV6-5 and TRBJ1-1; TRBD1 might be the D (5 bases). The CDR3 is 14 amino acids. Germline V gene sequence: CDR1 MNHEY, CDR2 SVGAGI. Between the trimmed V and J ends, which lost 2 bases and 0 bases, there was a span of 7 bases. CDR3 residues: CASSYRGMNTEAFF. CDR3 bases: TGTGCCAGCAGTTACAGGGGTATGAACACTGAAGCTTTCTTT.

The CDR3 sequence: CASSPLSGTGGLNTEAFF. CDR3 DNA: TGCGCCAGCAGTCCACTAAGCGGGACAGGGGGCCTGAACACTGAAGCTTTCTTT. The chain joins TRBV5-1 to TRBJ1-1, with 12 bases that match TRBD1. This CDR3 comprises 18 residues. V trimming: 5 bases; J trimming: 0 bases; junction bases outside the gene matches: 11. The germline gives CDR1 SGHRS, CDR2 YFSETQ.

This clonotype was seen many times. The chain has TRBV5-1 and TRBJ2-5; no reliable D call. The CDR3 totals 13 residues. Germline V gene data show CDR1 as SGHRS and CDR2 as YFSETQ. Trimming took off 0 bases at V and 5 bases at J, with 8 bases between the two ends. CDR3 residues: CASSLEGLETQYF. CDR3 DNA sequence: TGCGCCAGCAGCTTGGAAGGTTTGGAGACCCAGTACTTC.

This clonotype was detected many times. The rearrangement joins TRBV29-1 to TRBJ2-3; weak D call: TRBD1 (5 bases). This CDR3 spans 13 amino acids. CDR1 and CDR2 from the germline V gene are SQVTM and ANQGSEA. CDR3 DNA: TGCGGGTGTACAGGTTCATTCACAGATACGCAGTATTTT. Its translation is CGCTGSFTDTQYF.

The J gene is TRBJ2-3, the V gene TRBV5-1; D is undetermined. The germline gives CDR1 SGHRS, CDR2 YFSETQ. Trimming took 0 bases from V and 5 from J, leaving 13 bases between them. The CDR3 spans 15 residues. The CDR3 region has the DNA TGCGCCAGCAGCTTGGGGCGGCCCCCCCTAGATACGCAGTATTTT. It specifies CASSLGRPPLDTQYF.

This clonotype was counted a few times. The chain couples TRBV11-2 to TRBJ2-3; D not certain. From germline, CDR1 is SGHAT and CDR2 FQNNGV. CDR3 size: 14 residues. The germline V and J ends were trimmed by 7 bases and 12 bases, with 23 bases remaining between them. Here the CDR3 reads CASTPLLDSSTQYF. For the CDR3, the DNA is TGTGCCAGCACCCCCCTCCTCGACTCTTCAACTCAGTATTTT.

There are many counts of this clonotype. The chain recombines TRBV29-1 with TRBJ1-2; D may be TRBD1 (6 bases). Trimming cost V 4 bases and J 7 bases, with 13 bases left between them. The CDR3 is made up of 12 amino acids. CDR1 SQVTM and CDR2 ANQGSEA come from the germline V gene. CDR3 in amino acids: CSVGQADSGYTF. The CDR3 DNA follows: TGCAGCGTTGGACAGGCGGATAGTGGCTACACCTTC. Variable domain in full (rest from reference TRBV29-1 and TRBJ1-2): SAVISQKPSRDICQRGTSLTIQCQVDSQVTMMFWYRQQPGQSLTLIATANQGSEATYESGFVIDKFPISRPNLTFSTLTVSNMSPEDSSIYLCSVGQADSGYTFGSGTRLTVV.

This clonotype was seen a handful of times. CDR3 DNA: TGTGCCAGCAGTTTACTAGCGGGGGGACGCCTCATGAACACTGAAGCTTTCTTT. Amino acids: CASSLLAGGRLMNTEAFF. The V call is TRBV27, the J call TRBJ1-1, with a tentative D call TRBD1 (5 bases). This CDR3 is 18 amino acids long. Trimming took off 2 bases at V and 0 bases at J, with 19 bases between the two ends. Germline V gene lookup returns CDR1 MNHEY and CDR2 SMNVEV (reference sequence).

There are many counts of this clonotype. V usage is TRBV25-1 and J usage is TRBJ1-1, with D perhaps matching TRBD1 (5 bases). Between the trimmed V and J ends, which lost 6 bases and 9 bases, there was a span of 14 bases. This CDR3 has 12 amino acids. Looked up from germline, CDR1 is MGHDK and CDR2 is SYGVNS. CDR3 sequence: CASSPGQGKAFF. In DNA, the CDR3 is TGTGCCAGCAGCCCCGGACAAGGAAAAGCTTTCTTT. Together with reference TRBV25-1 and TRBJ1-1, the CDR3 gives the full variable domain: EADIYQTPRYLVIGTGKKITLECSQTMGHDKMYWYQQDPGMELHLIHYSYGVNSTEKGDLSSESTVSRIRTEHFPLTLESARPSHTSQYLCASSPGQGKAFFGQGTRLTVV.

This clonotype showed up many times. This chain uses TRBV9 with TRBJ2-3; 8 bases fit TRBD2. V lost 0 bases, J lost 1 base, and 4 bases stayed unmatched. The CDR3 totals 16 residues. Germline V gene lookup returns CDR1 SGDLS and CDR2 YYNGEE. CDR3 bases: TGTGCCAGCAGCGTAGCTGGGGGACTAGGCACAGATACGCAGTATTTT. Translated: CASSVAGGLGTDTQYF.

This clonotype was detected many times. The chain has TRBV29-1 and TRBJ1-5, with D hard to call. Germline V CDR1 and CDR2: SQVTM, ANQGSEA. The CDR3 has 13 residues. The V end lost 5 bases, the J end lost 2 bases, and 10 bases lay between the germline ends. CDR3 coding DNA: TGCAGCGTTCGAGGGTTTGGCAATCAGCCCCAGCATTTT. It specifies CSVRGFGNQPQHF.

This clonotype was seen at least ten times. The chain links TRBV11-2 to TRBJ2-5; TRBD2 is a possible D gene (5 bases). Trimming left V 1 base short and J 5 bases short, with 14 bases between. This CDR3 is 15 amino acids long. Germline CDR1 is SGHAT and CDR2 is FQNNGV. CDR3 region: CASSLVSPPGETQYF. Here the CDR3 DNA reads TGTGCCAGCAGCTTAGTCAGCCCACCGGGGGAGACCCAGTACTTC.

This clonotype came up a few times. The rearrangement uses TRBV7-6 and TRBJ2-3; the D is unclear. Germline V CDR1 and CDR2: SGHVS, FNYEAQ. Trimming took off 2 bases at V and 3 bases at J, with 6 bases between the two ends. This CDR3 is 13 amino acids long. The CDR3 bases are TGTGCCAGCAGCTTAAGTATTACAGATACGCAGTATTTT. This gives the protein CASSLSITDTQYF.

The table lists this clonotype with many counts. The chain employs TRBV2 and TRBJ2-1; 9 bases align to TRBD2. This CDR3 has 17 amino acids. Germline-derived CDR1 and CDR2 are SNHLY and FYNNEI. The V and J ends lost 7 bases and 0 bases, in that order; junction bases with no gene match: 10. The chain's CDR3 is CASKYGGRALSYNEQFF. The CDR3 DNA reads as TGTGCCAGCAAATACGGCGGGAGGGCCCTCTCCTACAATGAGCAGTTCTTC. The whole variable domain, remainder taken from reference TRBV2 and TRBJ2-1, is EPEVTQTPSHQVTQMGQEVILRCVPISNHLYFYWYRQILGQKVEFLVSFYNNEISEKSEIFDDQFSVERPDGSNFTLKIRSTKLEDSAMYFCASKYGGRALSYNEQFFGPGTRLTVL.

This clonotype was observed many times. The chain combines TRBV3-1 with TRBJ2-3; D perhaps matches TRBD1 (6 bases). The germline V and J ends were trimmed by 0 bases and 2 bases, with 12 bases remaining between them. The CDR3 covers 16 residues. The germline V gene encodes CDR1 LGHDT and CDR2 YNNKEL (reference sequence). CDR3 sequence: CASSQEPGALTDTQYF. In DNA form, the CDR3 reads TGTGCCAGCAGCCAAGAACCAGGGGCTCTCACAGATACGCAGTATTTT.

This clonotype was seen repeatedly, ten times or more. V usage is TRBV11-2 and J usage is TRBJ2-1; maybe TRBD1 (5 bases). CDR3 size: 13 residues. The germline CDR1 and CDR2 sequences are SGHAT and FQNNGV. Trimming removed 5 bases from V and 9 bases from J, with 14 bases in between. CDR3 DNA: TGTGCCAGCAGCCTCTTGGGGCCTGTTGAGCAGTTCTTC. This gives the protein CASSLLGPVEQFF.

The table lists this clonotype with many counts. The chain recombines TRBV6-5 with TRBJ1-2; 8 bases match TRBD1. This CDR3 comprises 15 residues. From germline, CDR1 is MNHEY and CDR2 SVGAGI. The V and J ends lost 5 bases and 0 bases, in that order; junction bases with no gene match: 5. The CDR3 DNA reads TGTGCCAGCAGTGCGACAGGGGCCACTAACTATGGCTACACCTTC. This encodes CASSATGATNYGYTF.